Following are 7 T cell receptor beta chains from one sample sequenced in a study of early stage breast cancer tumors. Profiling relied on immunoSEQ multiplex PCR, and the TCRdb table lists in-frame clones only, not all of them. The table shows tens of thousands of clones, with just over 90% occurring only once. Sequenced material: blood. These receptors all come from a person aged 65 to 85 with breast cancer.

The chain is built from TRBV7-9 and TRBJ1-1, with 8 bases identical to TRBD1. V lost 7 bases, J lost 1 base, and 5 bases stayed unmatched. CDR3 size: 14 residues. CDR1 is SEHNR, CDR2 FQNEAQ, per germline (reference sequence). DNA for the CDR3: TGTGCCAGCAAAAATACAGGGGGGAACACTGAAGCTTTCTTT. Its translation is CASKNTGGNTEAFF.

J is TRBJ2-7 and V is TRBV7-2; D gene ambiguous. This CDR3 has 13 residues. From germline, CDR1 is SGHTA and CDR2 FQGNSA. V was pared by 2 bases and J by 2 bases, with 7 bases between. Here the CDR3 reads CASSLRTPYEQYF. The CDR3, as DNA: TGTGCCAGCAGCTTAAGAACTCCCTACGAGCAGTACTTC.

This chain joins TRBV9 and TRBJ2-4; the D gene is possibly TRBD2 (7 bases). CDR3 length: 14 residues. CDR1 and CDR2 (germline): SGDLS, YYNGEE. V was shortened by 3 bases and J by 15 bases, with 22 bases between the two germline ends. As DNA, the CDR3 is TGTGCCAGCAGCGAGGGGGAGGGACGCCAACCGCGGTACTTC. Translation gives CASSEGEGRQPRYF.

Concerning this clone itself: Other DNA sequences in the same sample also yield this CDR3. The J gene is TRBJ2-7, the V gene TRBV5-1; TRBD2 is a possible D gene (6 bases). Germline CDR1 is SGHRS and CDR2 is YFSETQ. Trimming stripped 0 bases from V and 5 bases from J, with 12 bases between. The length of the CDR3 is 14 residues. The CDR3 sequence: CASSLGRGAHEQYF. Written as DNA, the CDR3 is TGCGCCAGCAGCTTGGGACGCGGGGCACACGAGCAGTACTTC. Full variable domain (missing parts from reference TRBV5-1 and TRBJ2-7): KAGVTQTPRYLIKTRGQQVTLSCSPISGHRSVSWYQQTPGQGLQFLFEYFSETQRNKGNFPGRFSGRQFSNSRSEMNVSTLELGDSALYLCASSLGRGAHEQYFGPGTRLTVT.

The CDR3 loop reads CASSWDSPNYGYTF. CDR3 DNA: TGTGCCAGCAGCTGGGACAGTCCTAACTATGGCTACACCTTC. This sequence joins TRBV5-4 and TRBJ1-2; 7 bases align to TRBD1. The V gene's germline CDR1 is SGHNT and CDR2 YYREEE (reference sequence). This CDR3 comprises 14 residues. Unmatched junction bases numbered 2, after V lost 3 bases and J lost 0 bases.

The chain employs TRBV10-3 and TRBJ2-7; no reliable D call. V dropped 0 bases and J dropped 6 bases, with 15 bases sitting between them. Germline assignment: CDR1 ENHRY and CDR2 SYGVKD. This CDR3 is built from 15 residues. CDR3 in DNA: TGTGCCATCAGTGAGTCGATTTCAGAAGTTGCCGAGCAGTACTTC. Translating it yields CAISESISEVAEQYF.

Only one count was recorded for this clone. The chain uses TRBV18 and TRBJ2-4; 8 bases fit TRBD2. Losses at the gene ends were 5 bases for V and 8 bases for J; bases not matched to a gene: 8. The CDR3 sequence is 14 residues long. CDR1 is KGHSH and CDR2 is LQKENI in the germline V gene. The CDR3 nucleotides read TGTGCCAGCTCATCCCGGGGGGGTGAACACATTCAGTACTTC. Protein sequence: CASSSRGGEHIQYF.